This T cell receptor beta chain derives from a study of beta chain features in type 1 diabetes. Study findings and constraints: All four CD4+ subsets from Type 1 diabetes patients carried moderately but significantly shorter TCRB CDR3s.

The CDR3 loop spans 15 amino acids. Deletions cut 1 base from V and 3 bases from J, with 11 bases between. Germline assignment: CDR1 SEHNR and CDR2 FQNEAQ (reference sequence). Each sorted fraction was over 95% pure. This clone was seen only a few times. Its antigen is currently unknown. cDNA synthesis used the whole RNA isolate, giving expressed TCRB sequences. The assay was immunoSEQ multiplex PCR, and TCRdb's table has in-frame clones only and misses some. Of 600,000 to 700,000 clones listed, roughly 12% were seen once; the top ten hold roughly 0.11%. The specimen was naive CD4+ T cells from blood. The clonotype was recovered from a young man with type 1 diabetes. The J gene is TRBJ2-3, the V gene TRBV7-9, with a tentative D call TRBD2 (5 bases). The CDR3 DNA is TGTGCCAGCAGCTTAGTGCATTCGGGGACAGATACGCAGTATTTT. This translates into CASSLVHSGTDTQYF.